This is a list of T cell receptor beta chains from one sample in a study of T cell responses to AZD1222 COVID-19 vaccine. Profiled with immunoSEQ multiplex PCR; TCRdb holds only in-frame clones, not every one. Of 150,000 or so clones in the sample, roughly nine tenths were seen once. The sample consisted of peripheral blood, taken 28 days after the second AZD1222 dose. The receptors were gathered from an adult who received the AZD1222 COVID-19 vaccine. CDR3s include the opening cysteine and the closing phenylalanine or tryptophan.

cdr3_aa	v_call	j_call	cdr3_length
CASTRDRWNTGELFF	TRBV25-1	TRBJ2-2	15
CASSDRQVRGTEAFF	TRBV25-1	TRBJ1-1	15
CATSDLQGEQYF	TRBV24-1	TRBJ2-7	12
CASSQVGSLRTYEQYF	TRBV3-1/TRBV3-2	TRBJ2-7	16
CASSLGLLAGGDYEQYF	TRBV7-2	TRBJ2-7	17
CASSLGGGNTEAFF	TRBV5-5	TRBJ1-1	14
CASSGGSFTYEQYF	TRBV6-4	TRBJ2-7	14
CASSKVAGGGAYNEQFF	TRBV21-1	TRBJ2-1	17
CAISGGNEKLFF	TRBV10-3	TRBJ1-4	12
CASSQTTAPLHF	TRBV14	TRBJ1-6	12
CASTFTPYEQYF	TRBV6-5	TRBJ2-7	12
CASSDESYNEQFF	TRBV2	TRBJ2-1	13
CASRRGGGTEAFF	TRBV12-3/TRBV12-4	TRBJ1-1	13
CASSLEGLGGDTQYF	TRBV7-9	TRBJ2-3	15
CASSSTDGTGKYEQYF	TRBV28	TRBJ2-7	16
CASSGHTGRYEQYF	TRBV4-1	TRBJ2-7	14
CASPPLSSGANVLTF	TRBV6-4	TRBJ2-6	15
CASSQATGGLYGYTF	TRBV4-1	TRBJ1-2	15
CASSLAQGRLNQPQHF	TRBV7-2	TRBJ1-5	16
CASSESRGLAYNEQFF	TRBV10-1	TRBJ2-1	16
CASSQVPGADTIYF	TRBV3-1/TRBV3-2	TRBJ1-3	14
CASSEEAATNEKLFF	TRBV2	TRBJ1-4	15